This TCR beta chain was observed in a study of CXCR3-negative and CXCR3-positive naive CD8 T cells. Via 5' RACE with UMI labels, TRB cDNA libraries were prepared. From its re-call of the 5' RACE reads, TCRdb lists each CDR3 protein once, without DNA. This listing includes about 39,000 distinct CDR3 sequences. General study points: Upon cryopreservation, CXCR3 expression partially decreased, and most assays used fresh PBMCs. Memory CD8+ T cell repertoires were far less diverse than both naive subsets.

Germline CDR1 and CDR2: MDHEN and SYDVKM. The CDR3 consists of 11 residues. About this clonotype itself: Antigen: not known.

The chain recombines TRBV28 with TRBJ1-5. Material: memory CD8+ T cells from blood. This clonotype was obtained from a human donor in good health. Some clones in this sample may be carry-over from other donors' samples. CDR3 region: CASSLSQPQHF.